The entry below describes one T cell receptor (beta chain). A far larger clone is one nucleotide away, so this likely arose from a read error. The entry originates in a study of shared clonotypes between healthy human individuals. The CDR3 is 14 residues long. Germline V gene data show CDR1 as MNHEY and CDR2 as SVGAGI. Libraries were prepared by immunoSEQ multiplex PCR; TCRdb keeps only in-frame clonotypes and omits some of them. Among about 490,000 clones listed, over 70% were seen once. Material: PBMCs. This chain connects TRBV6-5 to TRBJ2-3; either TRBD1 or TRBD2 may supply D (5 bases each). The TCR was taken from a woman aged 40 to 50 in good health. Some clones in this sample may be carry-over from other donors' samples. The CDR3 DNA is TGTGCCTGCAGGCTCGGGACCGTCACAGATACGCAGTATTTT. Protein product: CACRLGTVTDTQYF.